This is a list of T cell receptor beta chains from one sample in a study of blood T cell repertoires in COVID-19. Method: immunoSEQ multiplex PCR; TCRdb's copy keeps in-frame clones and lacks some. The sample yields roughly 100,000 clones, 76% seen once. Sequencing was performed on peripheral blood. The source is an elderly man with COVID-19, enrolled during active disease. The CDR3 runs from the conserved cysteine through the conserved F or W. The order of the fields is CDR3 protein, CDR3 DNA, J gene, D gene, V gene, clone size. A D gene is named only where the DNA matches it firmly. Rows give clone size only sometimes, using once, few, many, or a class for an expanded clone.

CDR3 protein: CASSPRREDGYTF; CDR3 DNA: TGTGCCAGCTCACCACGAAGGGAGGATGGCTACACCTTC; J gene: TRBJ1-2; D gene: NA; V gene: TRBV18; clone size: NA
CDR3 protein: CASSRGGSPLHF; CDR3 DNA: TGTGCCAGCAGCCGCGGTGGGTCACCCCTCCACTTT; J gene: TRBJ1-6; D gene: NA; V gene: TRBV12-3/TRBV12-4; clone size: few
CDR3 protein: CASSPLQGSAYEQYF; CDR3 DNA: TGTGCCAGTAGTCCCCTGCAGGGGTCGGCCTACGAGCAGTACTTC; J gene: TRBJ2-7; D gene: NA; V gene: TRBV19; clone size: NA
CDR3 protein: CASSFSRELGEQYF; CDR3 DNA: TGTGCCAGCAGTTTTTCGCGGGAGCTAGGAGAGCAGTACTTC; J gene: TRBJ2-7; D gene: TRBD2; V gene: TRBV28; clone size: NA
CDR3 protein: CASSLNPGGSTEAFF; CDR3 DNA: TGTGCCAGCAGCTTAAATCCAGGGGGTAGCACTGAAGCTTTCTTT; J gene: TRBJ1-1; D gene: TRBD1; V gene: TRBV7-3; clone size: NA
CDR3 protein: CASSPPAMGGYEQYF; CDR3 DNA: TGTGCCAGCAGTCCCCCCGCCATGGGGGGTTACGAGCAGTACTTC; J gene: TRBJ2-7; D gene: NA; V gene: TRBV6-5; clone size: NA
CDR3 protein: CASSQDKLASGRDYNEQFF; CDR3 DNA: TGTGCCAGCAGCCAAGATAAGTTGGCTAGCGGGAGGGATTACAATGAGCAGTTCTTC; J gene: TRBJ2-1; D gene: TRBD2; V gene: TRBV14; clone size: NA
CDR3 protein: CASSMSPGAYEQYF; CDR3 DNA: TGTGCCAGTAGTATGAGCCCAGGGGCCTACGAGCAGTACTTC; J gene: TRBJ2-7; D gene: NA; V gene: TRBV19; clone size: NA
CDR3 protein: CSVDLGGRDEQFF; CDR3 DNA: TGCAGCGTTGATTTGGGCGGGAGGGATGAGCAGTTCTTC; J gene: TRBJ2-1; D gene: TRBD2; V gene: TRBV29-1; clone size: NA
CDR3 protein: CASSPQTGEAFF; CDR3 DNA: TGTGCCAGCAGCCCCCAGACAGGGGAAGCTTTCTTT; J gene: TRBJ1-1; D gene: TRBD1; V gene: TRBV13; clone size: NA
CDR3 protein: CASSLGGRPEAFF; CDR3 DNA: TGTGCCAGCAGCTTAGGGGGCCGCCCTGAAGCTTTCTTT; J gene: TRBJ1-1; D gene: NA; V gene: TRBV7-9; clone size: NA
CDR3 protein: CASSEGPGGRASEQFF; CDR3 DNA: TGCGCCAGCAGTGAGGGGCCTGGCGGGAGGGCCAGTGAGCAGTTCTTC; J gene: TRBJ2-1; D gene: TRBD2; V gene: TRBV10-2; clone size: NA
CDR3 protein: CASSLSAGTSLQETQYF; CDR3 DNA: TGCGCCAGCAGCTTGTCGGCAGGGACATCCCTACAAGAGACCCAGTACTTC; J gene: TRBJ2-5; D gene: NA; V gene: TRBV5-1; clone size: once
CDR3 protein: CASSQQLLEAFF; CDR3 DNA: TGTGCCAGCAGCCAACAGCTCCTGGAAGCTTTCTTT; J gene: TRBJ1-1; D gene: NA; V gene: TRBV13; clone size: NA